This T cell receptor beta chain emerged from a study of cytomegalovirus exposure and HLA in healthy donors. General study points: Per published reports, the classifier diagnosed cytomegalovirus status with high specificity and sensitivity. Looking again later, the authors saw that most CMV-associated TCR beta chains seemed HLA-restricted.

This clone was detected only a few times. The antigen remains undetermined. Per germline, CDR1 SNHLY and CDR2 FYNNEI. V shed 7 bases, J shed 4 bases, and the junction held 2 bases outside the gene matches. The CDR3 contains 12 residues. Vbeta (60) and Jbeta (13) primers were used in the PCR. Clones were read by immunoSEQ multiplex PCR, and TCRdb kept only the in-frame ones, dropping some. The repertoire has 150,000 to 250,000 clones, around 81% of them found once; the top ten carry about 1.9%. This chain connects TRBV2 to TRBJ2-7; 9 bases match TRBD1. The receptor comes from a man aged 30 to 45 in good health and CMV-seronegative. Source material: PBMCs. The CDR3 DNA sequence: TGTGCCAGCACGGGACAGGGTTACGAGCAGTACTTC. Its translation: CASTGQGYEQYF.